This TCR beta chain was recorded in a study of blood T cell repertoires in COVID-19. As for the study in general: COVID-19 samples from acute and convalescent phases originated in the United States, Italy and Spain.

CDR3 size: 16 residues. From germline, CDR1 is SGDLS and CDR2 YYNGEE. Trimming shortened V by 0 bases and J by 1 base, and 10 bases separated the two germline ends. How the authors handled the data: Estimates of nucleated cell counts were drawn from the amplification of reference gene primers. Clones were sequenced by immunoSEQ multiplex PCR, and TCRdb holds only the in-frame ones, with some missing. D and trimming were read from the DNA, whereas the V and J calls and clone size are those reported in that table. The sample has about 110,000 clones, 85% to 90% seen once. V gene TRBV9 combines with J gene TRBJ2-2; no clear D. Sequenced sample: peripheral blood. The receptor was isolated from a woman of 80 years or more with acute or convalescent COVID-19. CDR3 amino acids: CASSVAPSVNTGELFF. The CDR3 DNA reads as TGTGCCAGCAGCGTAGCGCCTAGTGTGAACACCGGGGAGCTGTTTTTT.